These 14 T cell receptor beta chains came from one sample sequenced in a study of T cells in Graves' hyperthyroidism and ophthalmopathy. RNA transcripts provided the source from which TCR beta CDR3 regions were amplified. In the first-round RT-PCR of the TCR CDR3, the HTBI primer set was used. Using its own MiXCR run on the multiplex PCR reads, TCRdb lists one record per CDR3 protein. Here the sample spans under 400,000 distinct CDR3 sequences, approximately 14% being singletons. Sequencing was carried out using blood. These receptors were collected from a woman younger than 30 with Graves' hyperthyroidism that later progressed to Graves' ophthalmopathy.

The chain employs TRBV2 and TRBJ1-6; 9 bases align to TRBD1. V dropped 8 bases and J dropped 6; count of bases not matched to a gene: 5. The CDR3 loop spans 14 amino acids. CDR1 and CDR2 from the germline V gene are SNHLY and FYNNEI. CDR3 amino acids: CASRTGGGNSPLHF. CDR3 nucleotide sequence: TGTGCCAGCCGAACAGGGGGCGGTAATTCACCCCTCCACTTT. The variable domain in full, completed from reference TRBV2 and TRBJ1-6, reads EPEVTQTPSHQVTQMGQEVILRCVPISNHLYFYWYRQILGQKVEFLVSFYNNEISEKSEIFDDQFSVERPDGSNFTLKIRSTKLEDSAMYFCASRTGGGNSPLHFGNGTRLTVT.

V gene TRBV7-2 combines with J gene TRBJ2-3, with D possibly matching TRBD2 (6 bases). V was clipped by 0 bases and J by 7 bases, with 17 bases between them. The CDR3 sequence is 16 residues long. The germline V gene has CDR1 SGHTA and CDR2 FQGNSA. CDR3 amino acids: CASSLAGRGGGNTQYF. The CDR3 DNA sequence: TGTGCCAGCAGCTTAGCAGGGCGGGGTGGGGGTAATACGCAGTATTTT.

Worth noting for this clonotype: A much larger clone is a single base away; this may be a read error. The rearrangement uses TRBV20-1 and TRBJ2-7; TRBD1 matches at 9 bases. J lost 2 bases, V lost 5 bases, and 1 base had no gene match. Germline CDR1 DFQATT, CDR2 SNEGSKA (reference sequence). This CDR3 comprises 12 residues. CDR3 amino acids: CSAWDRAYEQYF. In nucleotides, the CDR3 is TGCAGTGCTTGGGACAGGGCCTACGAGCAGTACTTC.

Turning to this clonotype: At one end the junction does not follow the germline gene, possibly because of a read error. The rearrangement joins TRBV19 to TRBJ2-1; 8 bases fit TRBD1. Germline V gene data show CDR1 as LNHDA and CDR2 as SQIVND (reference sequence). This CDR3 comprises 15 residues. This CDR3 reads CASSIGQGPKNGQFF. Here the CDR3 DNA reads TGTGCCAGTAGTATAGGACAGGGGCCCAAGAATGGGCAGTTCTTC.

This chain links TRBV2 with TRBJ2-7; D perhaps matches TRBD1 (5 bases). Germline V gene lookup returns CDR1 SNHLY and CDR2 FYNNEI. The CDR3 has 12 residues. Trimming cost V 3 bases and J 3 bases, with 6 bases left between them. The CDR3, as DNA: TGTGCCAGCAGTGATCAGGGCTACGAGCAGTACTTC. Its translation: CASSDQGYEQYF.

The rearrangement links TRBV30 to TRBJ2-6, with D unclear. This CDR3 comprises 14 residues. Germline-derived CDR1 and CDR2 are GTSNPN and SVGIG (reference sequence). Trimming left V 1 base short and J 1 base short, with 5 bases between. CDR3 in DNA: TGTGCCTGGAGTGGGGGTTCTGGGGCCAACGTCCTGACTTTC. This translates into CAWSGGSGANVLTF.

There are many counts of this clonotype. This chain uses TRBV7-9 with TRBJ2-7, with TRBD1 matching 7 bases. V was clipped by 5 bases and J by 3 bases; unmatched bases: 4. The CDR3 has 13 amino acids. Germline CDR1 and CDR2: SEHNR and FQNEAQ (reference sequence). The CDR3 DNA reads as TGTGCCAGCAGCCAAGGGGACAGCTACGAGCAGTACTTC. It encodes CASSQGDSYEQYF.

The rearrangement uses TRBV6-2 or TRBV6-3 and TRBJ2-1; 7 bases are a match to TRBD2. The V gene end was trimmed by 0 bases and the J gene end by 2 bases; junction bases not matched to a gene: 1. This CDR3 region has 15 residues. Germline V gives CDR1 MNHEY, CDR2 SVGEGT. CDR3: CASSYSLAAYNEQFF. The CDR3 DNA sequence: TGTGCCAGCAGTTACTCGCTAGCGGCCTACAATGAGCAGTTCTTC.

This clonotype came up many times. One end of the junction varies from germline; a read error may be responsible. CDR3 coding DNA: TGTGCTAGCAGCTTAGGGGGAAAACAAGAGACCCAGTACTTC. Translating gives CASSLGGKQETQYF. The V call is TRBV7-7, the J call TRBJ2-5; D possibly corresponds to TRBD1 (6 bases). Germline loops: CDR1 SSHAT, CDR2 FNYEAQ (reference sequence). CDR3 length equals 14 residues.

This clonotype was observed many times. The chain links TRBV6-5 to TRBJ2-1, with D unresolved. Trimming left V 0 bases short and J 1 base short, with 10 bases between. The CDR3 loop spans 16 amino acids. Per germline, CDR1 MNHEY and CDR2 SVGAGI. The CDR3 sequence: CASSYSGPSSYNEQFF. The CDR3 coding sequence is TGTGCCAGCAGTTACTCCGGGCCGTCATCCTACAATGAGCAGTTCTTC.

At least ten counts were recorded for this clonotype. CDR3 loop: CASSATGGGTYGYTF. CDR3 nucleotide sequence: TGTGCCAGCAGTGCCACAGGGGGAGGCACCTATGGCTACACCTTC. The chain couples TRBV2 to TRBJ1-2; 8 nucleotides agree with TRBD1. Germline V gives CDR1 SNHLY, CDR2 FYNNEI. This CDR3 has 15 amino acids. V shed 4 bases, J shed 4 bases, and the junction held 8 bases outside the gene matches.

This clonotype appeared many times. The chain employs TRBV27 and TRBJ2-1; the D gene could be TRBD1 or TRBD2 (5 bases each). This CDR3 region has 14 residues. Trimming left V 3 bases short and J 3 bases short, with 9 bases between. Per germline, CDR1 MNHEY and CDR2 SMNVEV (reference sequence). CDR3 amino acids: CASSFRDGYNEQFF. The CDR3 nucleotides are TGTGCCAGCAGTTTTCGGGACGGCTACAATGAGCAGTTCTTC.

This clonotype occurred many times. The chain links TRBV28 to TRBJ2-7; 9 nucleotides match TRBD2. The CDR3 has 15 amino acids. The V segment lost 6 bases and the J segment 0 bases; nucleotides outside the gene matches: 6. Germline-derived CDR1 and CDR2 are MDHEN and SYDVKM. The CDR3 loop reads CASSPRLAVSYEQYF. CDR3 DNA: TGTGCCAGCAGCCCGAGACTAGCGGTCTCCTACGAGCAGTACTTC.

This clonotype appeared many times. The V and J genes are TRBV5-1 and TRBJ2-7, with 9 bases matching TRBD2. This CDR3 spans 16 amino acids. The ends lost 4 bases at V and 1 base at J; junction bases unmatched: 9. The germline V gene has CDR1 SGHRS and CDR2 YFSETQ. Here the CDR3 reads CASSPHVAGGSYEQYF. In DNA form, the CDR3 reads TGCGCCAGCAGCCCGCACGTTGCGGGAGGGTCCTACGAGCAGTACTTC. The complete variable domain, with remaining parts taken from reference TRBV5-1 and TRBJ2-7, reads KAGVTQTPRYLIKTRGQQVTLSCSPISGHRSVSWYQQTPGQGLQFLFEYFSETQRNKGNFPGRFSGRQFSNSRSEMNVSTLELGDSALYLCASSPHVAGGSYEQYFGPGTRLTVT.